This TCR beta chain stems from a study of blood T cell repertoires in COVID-19. Overall study context: The United States, Italy and Spain supplied acute and convalescent COVID-19 samples.

Original data processing: It was from reference gene primer amplification that nucleated cell counts were estimated. Clones were read by immunoSEQ multiplex PCR, and TCRdb kept only the in-frame ones, dropping some. V and J calls and clone size follow that table, whereas D and trimming were derived from the DNA. This sample carries roughly 260,000 clones, approximately 83% of them seen once, and the ten largest clones take 1.5% to 2%. The clonotype originates from a woman aged 50 to 65 who had recovered from COVID-19. Material: PBMCs or T cells enriched from blood (not recorded which).

The CDR3 DNA reads TGTGCCAGCAGCCAAGATACTTCGGGAGGGATCAATGAGCAGTTCTTC. Protein: CASSQDTSGGINEQFF. The V call is TRBV3-1 (or the pseudogene TRBV3-2), the J call TRBJ2-1, with TRBD2 matching 8 bases. The germline CDR1 and CDR2 sequences are LGHDT and YNNKEL (reference sequence). Unmatched junction bases numbered 7, after V lost 0 bases and J lost 6 bases. This CDR3 comprises 16 residues.